This entry features one T cell receptor (beta chain) sequence. This sample stems from a study of cytomegalovirus exposure and HLA in healthy donors. The V gene end was trimmed by 3 bases and the J gene end by 8 bases; junction bases not matched to a gene: 12. This CDR3 region has 16 residues. Germline loops: CDR1 MNHEY, CDR2 SMNVEV (reference sequence). PCR amplification relied on 60 Vbeta primers (plus 13 Jbeta primers). Sequenced by immunoSEQ multiplex PCR; TCRdb stores in-frame clones only, minus some. Found here are just under 95,000 clones, about 80% of them singletons; the top ten hold about a tenth.

The receptor was isolated from a human donor in good health. Sequenced: PBMCs. The V and J genes are TRBV27 and TRBJ2-1, with 8 bases that match TRBD1. CDR3 sequence: CASSLADRALRHEQFF. The CDR3, as DNA: TGTGCCAGCAGTTTGGCGGACAGGGCCCTGCGGCATGAGCAGTTCTTC.